This T cell receptor (beta chain) is from a study of cytomegalovirus exposure and HLA in healthy donors. General study findings and limits: Later analysis showed TCR association rates varying by HLA locus, highest for DRB1 and lowest for HLA-C. Cytomegalovirus association was assigned to approximately 160 TCR beta chains.

Germline CDR1 and CDR2: MDHEN and SYDVKM. This CDR3 is built from 17 residues. J was trimmed by 2 bases and V by 5 bases; bases with no gene match: 8. Researchers ran the PCR with 60 Vbeta and 13 Jbeta primers. Profiling relied on immunoSEQ multiplex PCR, and the TCRdb table lists in-frame clones only, not all of them. The sample yields over 150,000 clones, approximately 72% seen once. Donors in the study were healthy people who gave bone marrow. Regarding this clone: Its target is unknown.

The chain recombines TRBV28 with TRBJ2-5; 13 nucleotides match TRBD2. Sequencing was performed on PBMCs. The receptor was isolated from a man between 18 and 35 years old in good health and CMV-seronegative. CDR3 loop: CASSPRLAGGGQETQYF. CDR3 nucleotide sequence: TGTGCCAGCAGTCCCCGACTAGCGGGGGGAGGGCAAGAGACCCAGTACTTC. The full variable domain, rest sourced from reference TRBV28 and TRBJ2-5, is DVKVTQSSRYLVKRTGEKVFLECVQDMDHENMFWYRQDPGLGLRLIYFSYDVKMKEKGDIPEGYSVSREKKERFSLILESASTNQTSMYLCASSPRLAGGGQETQYFGPGTRLLVL.